One TCR beta chain is described in this entry. This clonotype was seen repeatedly, ten times or more. Its target antigen remains unknown. There are no base qualities to consult, and no much larger clone falls within one base. Preparation of the library involved 5' RACE. Sequencer: NextSeq 500. To allow correction of PCR and sequencing errors, the TCR library protocol tagged every TCR cDNA molecule with a unique molecular identifier. The original pipeline was this. TCR identification, UMI-based error correction and CDR3 extraction were performed with Decombinator tools. Expanded TCRs were defined as those above a frequency of 2 per 1,000, corresponding to the top 1% of the tumor frequency distribution. Each repertoire was subsampled 100 times to 5,000 TCRs, after which Renyi diversity was computed with the R vegan package. CDR3 similarity networks were built from amino acid triplet string-kernel similarity, with CDR3s being connected when pairwise similarity was above 0.82. TCRdb trimmed the raw reads at Q25, called clones with MiXCR and kept productive beta chains. Every distinct CDR3 protein forms one entry, paired with its most common genes and DNA. The V and J calls reflect TCRdb's pipeline rather than the authors' work. The sample table contains over 70,000 distinct CDR3 sequences; only one count was recorded for 8% to 9% of them. The top ten clones comprise 1.5% to 2% of the sample.

This sample was taken from a study of spatial heterogeneity in lung cancer (dated by TCRdb to about 2019). Study-level background: Samples were obtained from approximately 70 patients with early-stage, untreated non-small cell lung cancer from the lung TRACERx cohort. Follow-up PBMC samples were sequenced whenever the samples were available, and the median time to follow-up was roughly two years after resection. Beta-chain transcripts were consistently detected in greater numbers than alpha-chain transcripts, which likely reflects a higher abundance of beta-chain transcripts. In the raw uncorrected reads, each unique combination of TCR and UMI appeared on average more than ten times. The study quantitatively compared TCR alpha and beta repertoires across multiple tumor regions, matched nontumor lung and blood in non-small cell lung cancer. Nonsynonymous mutation counts, determined by whole-exome sequencing of tumor tissue, were related to features of the TCR repertoire. At surgery, both alpha and beta chains were TCR-sequenced in 200 to 250 tumor regions, 64 matched nontumor lung samples and 50 to 60 PBMC samples. Study-wide conclusions, independent of this receptor: Ubiquitous expanded tumor TCRs were found in blood more often at tumor resection than at routine follow-up. Comparisons of baseline and follow-up blood repertoires included only approximately 14 patients. Confirming at a functional level the hypothesis that regional TCRs recognize regional mutations was considered to require additional single-cell paired TCR alpha and beta sequencing.

What the time point label conveys for this sample: blood at routine non-recurrence follow-up after resection. Whole RNA extracted from tumor and nontumor lung tissue, or from cryopreserved PBMC samples, was used for TCR sequencing without cell sorting. Only patients with enough RNA available from two or more tumor regions were chosen for TCR sequencing. Via the germline V gene, CDR1 is SGHTA and CDR2 FQGNSA. Measured from the cysteine to the phenylalanine, the CDR3 is 16 residues long. Just CDR3 DNA is preserved here, 48 bases in frame from base 1. The V and J ends are trimmed by 3 bases and 7 bases, leaving 16 bases between them.

This sample comprised PBMCs, obtained at follow-up. The rearranged chain carries TRBV7-2 and TRBJ1-6, with the D gene uncertain. This TCR was sampled from a female donor with early-stage non-small cell lung cancer. CDR3 region: CASSLVPGSNNSPLHF. DNA sequence: TGTGCCAGCAGCTTGGTACCGGGATCTAACAATTCACCCCTCCACTTT.